Below, 29 T cell receptor beta chains from the same sample are listed, as sequenced in a study of blood T cell repertoires in COVID-19. Data came from immunoSEQ multiplex PCR; TCRdb stores just in-frame clones and leaves some out. In the table there are some 83,000 clones, roughly 86% of which are singletons. Specimen: peripheral blood. Receptors originate from an elderly man with active or convalescent COVID-19.

This rearrangement joins TRBV4-1 to TRBJ1-1; the D gene is possibly TRBD1 (5 bases). V lost 0 bases to trimming and J lost 11 bases, with 16 bases between them. CDR3 length equals 14 residues. Germline values: CDR1 MGHRA, CDR2 YSYEKL. The CDR3 DNA reads TGCGCCAGCAGCCAAGATAGGGGATGGAGCATGGCTTTCTTT. Residues: CASSQDRGWSMAFF.

This sequence joins TRBV6-1 and TRBJ2-5, with TRBD2 as a possible D gene (6 bases). This CDR3 has 15 amino acids. The germline V and J ends were trimmed by 0 bases and 5 bases, with 13 bases remaining between them. Germline V gives CDR1 MNHNS, CDR2 SASEGT. The CDR3 DNA is TGTGCCAGCAGTGAAGCGGAGGGGAGGTGGGAGACCCAGTACTTC. Translation gives CASSEAEGRWETQYF.

This clone was seen a single time. This chain links TRBV10-3 with TRBJ2-1, with D possibly TRBD1 on 6 matching bases. This CDR3 contains 15 residues. The ends were cut back, 2 bases at V and 0 bases at J, with 8 bases in the middle. CDR1 ENHRY and CDR2 SYGVKD come from the germline V gene. This CDR3 is CAISEGDTSYNEQFF. In DNA, the CDR3 is TGTGCCATCAGTGAGGGGGACACCTCCTACAATGAGCAGTTCTTC.

The V call is TRBV27, the J call TRBJ2-3; 7 bases line up with TRBD1. Germline-derived CDR1 and CDR2 are MNHEY and SMNVEV (reference sequence). This CDR3 spans 13 amino acids. Unmatched junction bases numbered 8, after V lost 7 bases and J lost 7 bases. The CDR3 DNA sequence: TGTGCCAGCAAGGGGGCCGCTACCAATACGCAGTATTTT. This codes for CASKGAATNTQYF.

V and J are TRBV18 and TRBJ2-1; the D gene is possibly TRBD1 (6 bases). Trimming removed 1 base from V and 7 bases from J, with 11 bases in between. Per germline, CDR1 KGHSH and CDR2 LQKENI. This CDR3 is 14 amino acids long. CDR3 in amino acids: CASSPLGQKNEQFF. The DNA for the CDR3 is TGTGCCAGCTCACCACTTGGACAGAAAAATGAGCAGTTCTTC.

The chain is built from TRBV5-8 and TRBJ2-5, with 8 positions matching TRBD1. The CDR3 contains 14 residues. Germline V gene data show CDR1 as SGHTS and CDR2 as YDEGEE. Unmatched junction bases numbered 8, after V lost 5 bases and J lost 5 bases. In nucleotides, the CDR3 is TGTGCCAGCAGGTTTCGGACAGGGTGGGAGACCCAGTACTTC. This codes for CASRFRTGWETQYF.

This rearrangement joins TRBV5-6 to TRBJ1-2; D not resolved. Trimming pared 3 bases from V and 4 bases from J, leaving 10 bases between. The CDR3 is 13 residues long. Germline V CDR1 and CDR2: SGHDT, YYEEEE. The CDR3 nucleotides read TGTGCCAGCAGCTCAATGATGAGCTATGGCTACACCTTC. This gives the protein CASSSMMSYGYTF.

This chain connects TRBV7-2 to TRBJ1-5, with D maybe TRBD1 (5 bases). Germline assignment: CDR1 SGHTA and CDR2 FQGNSA. Trimming removed 1 base from V and 0 bases from J, with 10 bases in between. This CDR3 spans 16 amino acids. The CDR3 here is CASSLDAGFSNQPQHF. Here the CDR3 DNA reads TGTGCCAGCAGCTTAGATGCAGGGTTTAGCAATCAGCCCCAGCATTTT.

This clone has a single count. The rearrangement joins TRBV6-5 to TRBJ2-5, with 7 positions matching TRBD1. The CDR3 loop spans 15 amino acids. Germline V lookup: CDR1 MNHEY, CDR2 SVGAGI. J lost 3 bases, V lost 0 bases, and 4 bases had no gene match. CDR3 nucleotide sequence: TGTGCCAGCAGTTACTCTAGGCAGGGGGAAGAGACCCAGTACTTC. Residues: CASSYSRQGEETQYF.

The CDR3 reads CATSRGQGTGGYTF. As DNA, the CDR3 is TGTGCCACCAGCAGAGGACAGGGGACTGGGGGCTACACCTTC. V is TRBV15 and J is TRBJ1-2; 8 nucleotides align to TRBD1. The CDR3 totals 14 residues. Germline V lookup: CDR1 LNHNV, CDR2 YYDKDF (reference sequence). V lost 1 base and J lost 8; bases outside the gene matches: 6.

The V call is TRBV11-2, the J call TRBJ2-3; 7 bases align to TRBD1. The CDR3 length is 14 residues. Looked up from germline, CDR1 is SGHAT and CDR2 is FQNNGV. Unmatched junction bases numbered 8, after V lost 5 bases and J lost 6 bases. CDR3 region: CASSPRTGGDTQYF. The CDR3 DNA reads as TGTGCCAGCAGCCCTCGGACAGGCGGCGATACGCAGTATTTT.

The chain carries TRBV28 and TRBJ1-2; D is undetermined. Trimming shortened V by 1 base and J by 1 base, and 7 bases separated the two germline ends. Germline lookup yields CDR1 MDHEN and CDR2 SYDVKM. CDR3 length: 14 residues. DNA of the CDR3: TGTGCCAGCAGTTTATCAGTAATTAACTATGGCTACACCTTC. It is translated as CASSLSVINYGYTF.

The chain is built from TRBV7-9 and TRBJ1-3; 8 bases are a match to TRBD1. From germline, CDR1 is SEHNR and CDR2 FQNEAQ (reference sequence). CDR3 length equals 15 residues. The V segment lost 3 bases and the J segment 5 bases; nucleotides outside the gene matches: 6. The CDR3 DNA reads TGTGCCAGCAGCTTTGGACAGGGCGGTCGAAACACCATATATTTT. Amino acids: CASSFGQGGRNTIYF.

The chain couples TRBV4-2 to TRBJ1-5; 7 bases map to TRBD1. Germline CDR1 and CDR2: LGHNA and YNFKEQ. The CDR3 length is 16 residues. J lost 5 bases, V lost 5 bases, and 12 bases had no gene match. The CDR3 region is CASSLQGRSSHQPQHF. The CDR3 nucleotides read TGTGCCAGCAGCTTACAGGGGCGATCCTCCCATCAGCCCCAGCATTTT.

This clone was counted a few times. The chain uses TRBV19 and TRBJ2-5; 9 positions agree with TRBD2. The CDR3 loop spans 14 amino acids. Germline V gene data show CDR1 as LNHDA and CDR2 as SQIVND (reference sequence). V was pared by 1 base and J by 9 bases, with 6 bases of the junction left unmatched. CDR3: CASSIVGGGEAQYF. CDR3 DNA sequence: TGTGCCAGTAGTATAGTTGGCGGGGGGGAGGCCCAGTACTTC.

The chain links TRBV5-1 to TRBJ2-3; D gene uncertain. Trimming left V 4 bases short and J 5 bases short, with 17 bases between. This CDR3 has 15 amino acids. Looked up from germline, CDR1 is SGHRS and CDR2 is YFSETQ. The CDR3 region has the DNA TGCGCCAGCAGCGCCCCTTTTGCGGAGATAGATACGCAGTATTTT. It codes for CASSAPFAEIDTQYF.

This rearrangement joins TRBV5-1 to TRBJ1-1; a possible D gene is TRBD1 (5 bases). The CDR3 has 15 residues. The V gene's germline CDR1 is SGHRS and CDR2 YFSETQ. The V gene lost 0 bases and the J gene lost 4 bases, with 13 bases spanning the gap. CDR3 in amino acids: CASSLAPDGATEAFF. The CDR3 DNA reads TGCGCCAGCAGCTTGGCCCCTGATGGGGCCACTGAAGCTTTCTTT.

The chain links TRBV7-9 to TRBJ1-1; 7 bases match TRBD1. This CDR3 comprises 12 residues. J was trimmed by 11 bases and V by 7 bases; bases with no gene match: 10. Germline lookup yields CDR1 SEHNR and CDR2 FQNEAQ (reference sequence). Written as DNA, the CDR3 is TGTGCCAGCAACCCAGGAAGGGGGCATGCTTTCTTT. Translated: CASNPGRGHAFF.

The chain links TRBV5-1 to TRBJ1-4; 10 positions agree with TRBD1. The CDR3 runs 15 residues. V lost 4 bases to trimming and J lost 2 bases; unmatched junction nucleotides: 2. The germline gives CDR1 SGHRS, CDR2 YFSETQ. CDR3 loop: CASSPDRGTNEKLFF. In DNA, the CDR3 is TGCGCCAGCAGCCCGGACAGGGGGACTAATGAAAAACTGTTTTTT. Supplemented by reference TRBV5-1 and TRBJ1-4, the full variable domain reads KAGVTQTPRYLIKTRGQQVTLSCSPISGHRSVSWYQQTPGQGLQFLFEYFSETQRNKGNFPGRFSGRQFSNSRSEMNVSTLELGDSALYLCASSPDRGTNEKLFFGSGTQLSVL.

The chain joins TRBV11-3 to TRBJ2-1; the match to TRBD2 covers 10 bases. V dropped 6 bases and J dropped 3; count of bases not matched to a gene: 5. The V gene's germline CDR1 is SGHNT and CDR2 YENEEA. This CDR3 comprises 15 residues. The CDR3 loop reads CASRSGRDIYNEQFF. CDR3 DNA sequence: TGTGCCAGCAGAAGCGGGAGGGACATCTACAATGAGCAGTTCTTC.

The rearrangement links TRBV7-2 to TRBJ2-1; 13 bases align to TRBD2. V was clipped by 7 bases and J by 2 bases; unmatched bases: 8. CDR1 is SGHTA, CDR2 FQGNSA, per germline. CDR3 size: 17 residues. The chain's CDR3 is CASTPTSGGRTYNEQFF. Written as DNA, the CDR3 is TGTGCCAGCACCCCGACTAGCGGGGGGCGAACCTACAATGAGCAGTTCTTC.

The CDR3 DNA is TGTGCCAGTAGTAGGACAGGAGGTAATGAAAAACTGTTTTTT. It specifies CASSRTGGNEKLFF. This chain uses TRBV19 with TRBJ1-4; 7 positions agree with TRBD1. Germline CDR1 LNHDA, CDR2 SQIVND (reference sequence). CDR3 length equals 14 residues. The V and J ends lost 4 bases and 4 bases, in that order; junction bases with no gene match: 3.

This clone was picked up a small number of times. The rearrangement uses TRBV19 and TRBJ1-5, with a weak D call TRBD1 (5 bases). The V and J ends lost 5 bases and 4 bases respectively, with 12 bases between them. The CDR3 spans 14 residues. Germline CDR1 LNHDA, CDR2 SQIVND (reference sequence). CDR3 nucleotides: TGTGCCAGTAGTTTAGGACAACCTAATCAGCCCCAGCATTTT. This codes for CASSLGQPNQPQHF.

The V and J genes are TRBV4-1 and TRBJ1-2; perhaps TRBD1 as D (6 bases). Trimming pared 4 bases from V and 2 bases from J, leaving 14 bases between. The germline V gene has CDR1 MGHRA and CDR2 YSYEKL. CDR3 length equals 15 residues. CDR3: CASSRGPDSNYGYTF. For the CDR3, the DNA is TGCGCCAGCAGCCGTGGTCCGGACAGCAACTATGGCTACACCTTC.

CDR3 nucleotide sequence: TGCGCCAGCAGTGAGACGGGCGGGAGGGCCAATGAGCAGTTCTTC. Translation gives CASSETGGRANEQFF. The genes are TRBV10-1 and TRBJ2-1, with 9 bases fitting TRBD2. The length of the CDR3 is 15 residues. The V gene's germline CDR1 is WNHNN and CDR2 SYGVQD (reference sequence). V shed 2 bases and J 6 bases; nucleotides not matched to a gene: 5.

Points on this clone: An end of the junction differs from the germline gene, which may be a read error. The chain couples TRBV19 to TRBJ1-4, with 7 bases matching TRBD1. The CDR3 covers 13 residues. Germline-derived CDR1 and CDR2 are LNHDA and SQIVND (reference sequence). The chain's CDR3 is CTSKRQGIEKLFF. DNA for the CDR3: TGTACCAGTAAGCGACAGGGCATAGAAAAACTGTTTTTT.

The chain uses TRBV6-5 and TRBJ2-1; 10 nucleotides match TRBD2. This CDR3 spans 15 amino acids. Unmatched junction bases numbered 11, after V lost 6 bases and J lost 9 bases. Germline V gene sequence: CDR1 MNHEY, CDR2 SVGAGI. CDR3 DNA sequence: TGTGCCAGCAGATCCACTAGCGGGGCCGTCGGTGAGCAGTTCTTC. It specifies CASRSTSGAVGEQFF.

The chain is built from TRBV5-1 and TRBJ2-3; TRBD2 matches 8 bases. The CDR3 is 16 amino acids. J gave up 1 base and V 3 bases, and 7 bases lay outside the gene matches. From germline, CDR1 is SGHRS and CDR2 YFSETQ. CDR3: CASSSLTGGGTDTQYF. The CDR3 DNA is TGCGCCAGCAGCTCCCTCACCGGGGGGGGCACAGATACGCAGTATTTT.

J is TRBJ2-7 and V is TRBV27, with a weak D call TRBD1 (5 bases). The CDR3 totals 15 residues. The V end was cut by 2 bases, the J end by 4 bases, with 15 bases between. Per the germline V gene, CDR1 is MNHEY and CDR2 is SMNVEV (reference sequence). The CDR3 sequence is CASSLGLGVLYEQYV. DNA of the CDR3: TGTGCCAGCAGTTTAGGGCTAGGGGTATTATACGAGCAGTACGTC.